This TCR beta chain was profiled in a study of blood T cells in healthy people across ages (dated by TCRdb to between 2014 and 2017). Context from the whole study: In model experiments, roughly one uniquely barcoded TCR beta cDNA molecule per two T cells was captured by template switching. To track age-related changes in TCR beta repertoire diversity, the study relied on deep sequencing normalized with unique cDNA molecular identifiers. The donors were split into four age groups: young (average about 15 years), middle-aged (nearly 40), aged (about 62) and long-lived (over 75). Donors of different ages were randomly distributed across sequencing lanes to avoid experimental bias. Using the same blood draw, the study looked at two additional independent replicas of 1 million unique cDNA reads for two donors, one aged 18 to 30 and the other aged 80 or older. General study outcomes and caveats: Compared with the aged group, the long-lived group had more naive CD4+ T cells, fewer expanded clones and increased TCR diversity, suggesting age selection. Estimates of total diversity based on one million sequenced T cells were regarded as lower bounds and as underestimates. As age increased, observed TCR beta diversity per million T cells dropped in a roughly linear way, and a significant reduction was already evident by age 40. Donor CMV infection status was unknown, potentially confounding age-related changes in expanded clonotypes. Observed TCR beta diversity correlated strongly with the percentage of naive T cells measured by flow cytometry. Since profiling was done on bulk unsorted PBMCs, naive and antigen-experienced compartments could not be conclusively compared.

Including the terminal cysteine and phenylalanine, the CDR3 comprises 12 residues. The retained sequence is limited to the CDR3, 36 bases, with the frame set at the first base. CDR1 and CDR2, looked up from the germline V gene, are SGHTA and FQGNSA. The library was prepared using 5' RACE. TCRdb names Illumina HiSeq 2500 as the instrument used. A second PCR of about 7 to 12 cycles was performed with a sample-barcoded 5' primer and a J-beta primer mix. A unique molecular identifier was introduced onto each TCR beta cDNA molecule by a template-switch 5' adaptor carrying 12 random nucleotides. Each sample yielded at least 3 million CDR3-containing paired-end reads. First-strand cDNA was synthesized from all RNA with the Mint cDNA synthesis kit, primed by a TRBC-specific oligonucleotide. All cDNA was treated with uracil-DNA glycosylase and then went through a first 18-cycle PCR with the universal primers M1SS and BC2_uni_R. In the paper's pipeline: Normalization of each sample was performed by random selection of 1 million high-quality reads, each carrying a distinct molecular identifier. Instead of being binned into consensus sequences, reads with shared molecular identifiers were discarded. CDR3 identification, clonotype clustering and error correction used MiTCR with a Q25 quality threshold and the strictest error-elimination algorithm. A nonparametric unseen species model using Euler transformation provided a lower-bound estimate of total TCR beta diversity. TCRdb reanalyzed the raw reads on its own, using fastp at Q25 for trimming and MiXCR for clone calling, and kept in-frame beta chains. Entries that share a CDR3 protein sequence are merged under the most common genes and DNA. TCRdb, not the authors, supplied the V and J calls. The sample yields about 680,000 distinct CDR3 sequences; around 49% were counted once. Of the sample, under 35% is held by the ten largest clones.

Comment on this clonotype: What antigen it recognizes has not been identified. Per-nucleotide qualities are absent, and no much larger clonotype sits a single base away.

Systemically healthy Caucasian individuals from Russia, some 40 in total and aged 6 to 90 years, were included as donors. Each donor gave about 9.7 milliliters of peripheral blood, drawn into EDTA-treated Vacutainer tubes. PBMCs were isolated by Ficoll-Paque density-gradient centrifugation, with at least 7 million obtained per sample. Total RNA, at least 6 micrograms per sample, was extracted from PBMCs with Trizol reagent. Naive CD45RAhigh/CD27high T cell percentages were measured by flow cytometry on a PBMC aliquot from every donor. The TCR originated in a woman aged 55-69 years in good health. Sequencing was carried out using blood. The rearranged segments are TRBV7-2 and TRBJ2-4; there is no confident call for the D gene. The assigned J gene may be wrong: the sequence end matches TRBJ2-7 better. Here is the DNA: TGTGCCAGCAGCTCCGACGCCGACGAGCAGTACTTC. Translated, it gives CASSSDADEQYF.